The subject of this entry is one T cell receptor beta chain. No antigen is known for it. The sample belongs to a study of cytomegalovirus exposure and HLA in healthy donors. Whole-study findings and limits: Altogether, 150 to 200 TCR beta chains were recorded as cytomegalovirus-associated.

Use of 60 Vbeta and 13 Jbeta primers characterized the PCR. Only in-frame clones appear in the TCRdb table, and some are missing; sequencing was by immunoSEQ multiplex PCR. This table holds 180,000 or so clones, 76% found once. This TCR was sampled from a man aged 18 to 29 in good health and CMV-seronegative. Sequencing was performed on PBMCs.

The CDR3 spells CASRTGTANEKLFF. CDR3 bases: TGTGCCAGCAGGACCGGGACAGCGAATGAAAAACTGTTTTTT. The chain employs TRBV2 and TRBJ1-4, with 7 positions matching TRBD1. CDR1 is SNHLY, CDR2 FYNNEI, per germline. Losses at the gene ends were 6 bases for V and 5 bases for J; bases not matched to a gene: 6. This CDR3 comprises 14 residues.